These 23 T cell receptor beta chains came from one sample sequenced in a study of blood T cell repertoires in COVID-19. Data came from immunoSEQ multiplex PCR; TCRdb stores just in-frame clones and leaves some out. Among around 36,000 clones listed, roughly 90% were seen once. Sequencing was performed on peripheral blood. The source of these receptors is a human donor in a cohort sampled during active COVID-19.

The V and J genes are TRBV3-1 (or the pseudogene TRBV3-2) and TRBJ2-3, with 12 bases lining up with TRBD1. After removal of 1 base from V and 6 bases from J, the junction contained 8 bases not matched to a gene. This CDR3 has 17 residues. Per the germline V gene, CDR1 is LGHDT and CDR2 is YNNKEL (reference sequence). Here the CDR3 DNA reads TGTGCCAGCAGCCAAGCGGGACAGGGGGCCTTCGGGGATACGCAGTATTTT. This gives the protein CASSQAGQGAFGDTQYF.

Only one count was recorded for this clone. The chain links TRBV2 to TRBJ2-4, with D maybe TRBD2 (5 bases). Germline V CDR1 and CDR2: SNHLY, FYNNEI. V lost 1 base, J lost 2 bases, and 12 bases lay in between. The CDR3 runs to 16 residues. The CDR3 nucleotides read TGTGCCAGCAGTGAAGGCGCGGGCGCGTCCAAAAACATTCAGTACTTC. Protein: CASSEGAGASKNIQYF.

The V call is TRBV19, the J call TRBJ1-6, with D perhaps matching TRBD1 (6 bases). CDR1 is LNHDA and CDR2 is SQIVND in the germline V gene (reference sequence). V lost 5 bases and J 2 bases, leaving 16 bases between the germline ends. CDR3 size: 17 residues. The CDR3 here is CASSPDRLVAYNSPLHF. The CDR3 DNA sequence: TGTGCCAGTAGTCCAGACAGGCTCGTAGCCTATAATTCACCCCTCCACTTT.

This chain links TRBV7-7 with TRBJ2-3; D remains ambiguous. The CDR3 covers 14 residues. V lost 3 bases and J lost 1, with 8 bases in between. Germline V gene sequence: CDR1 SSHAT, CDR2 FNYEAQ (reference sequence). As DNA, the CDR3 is TGTGCCAGCAGCTTCGCCAACTGCACAGATACGCAGTATTTT. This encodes CASSFANCTDTQYF.

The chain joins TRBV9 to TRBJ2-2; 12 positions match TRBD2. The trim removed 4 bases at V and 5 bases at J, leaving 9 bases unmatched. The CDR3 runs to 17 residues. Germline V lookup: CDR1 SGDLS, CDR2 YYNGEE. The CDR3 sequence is CASSRGTGTSGTGELFF. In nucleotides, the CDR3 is TGTGCCAGCAGCAGAGGGACCGGGACTAGCGGGACCGGGGAGCTGTTTTTT.

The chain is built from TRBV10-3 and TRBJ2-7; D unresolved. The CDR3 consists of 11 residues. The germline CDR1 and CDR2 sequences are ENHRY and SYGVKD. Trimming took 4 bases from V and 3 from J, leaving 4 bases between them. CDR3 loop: CAISGLYEQYF. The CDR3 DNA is TGTGCCATCAGTGGACTCTACGAGCAGTACTTC.

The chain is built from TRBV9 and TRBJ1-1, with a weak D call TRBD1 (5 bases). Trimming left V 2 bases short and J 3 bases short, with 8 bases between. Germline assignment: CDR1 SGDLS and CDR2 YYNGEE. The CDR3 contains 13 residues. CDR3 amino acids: CASSVRADTEAFF. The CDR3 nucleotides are TGTGCCAGCAGCGTCAGGGCGGACACTGAAGCTTTCTTT. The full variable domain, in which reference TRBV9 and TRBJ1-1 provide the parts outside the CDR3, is DSGVTQTPKHLITATGQRVTLRCSPRSGDLSVYWYQQSLDQGLQFLIQYYNGEERAKGNILERFSAQQFPDLHSELNLSSLELGDSALYFCASSVRADTEAFFGQGTRLTVV.

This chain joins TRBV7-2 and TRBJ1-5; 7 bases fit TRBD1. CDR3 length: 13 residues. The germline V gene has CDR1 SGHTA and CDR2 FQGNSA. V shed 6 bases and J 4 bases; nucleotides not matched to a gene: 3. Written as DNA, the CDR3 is TGTGCCAGCAGAATGACAGGGAATCAGCCCCAGCATTTT. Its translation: CASRMTGNQPQHF.

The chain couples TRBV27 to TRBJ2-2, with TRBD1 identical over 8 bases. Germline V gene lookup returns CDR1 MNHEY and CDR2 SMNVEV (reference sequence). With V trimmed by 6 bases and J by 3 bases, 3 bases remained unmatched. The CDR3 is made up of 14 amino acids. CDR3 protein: CASRLGQDTGELFF. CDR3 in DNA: TGTGCCAGCAGGCTGGGACAGGACACCGGGGAGCTGTTTTTT.

CDR3 nucleotide sequence: TGTGCCAGCAGCGCCCGGGACAGGGTAGAGACCCAGTACTTC. Amino acids: CASSARDRVETQYF. V is TRBV7-2 and J is TRBJ2-5, with 9 bases matching TRBD1. This CDR3 is built from 14 residues. Germline trimming cut 5 bases from V and 4 bases from J; bases unmatched to any gene: 5. The germline V gene encodes CDR1 SGHTA and CDR2 FQGNSA.

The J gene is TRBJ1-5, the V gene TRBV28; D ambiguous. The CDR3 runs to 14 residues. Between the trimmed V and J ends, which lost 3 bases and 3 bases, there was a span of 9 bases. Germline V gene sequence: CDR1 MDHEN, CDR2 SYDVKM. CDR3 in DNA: TGTGCCAGCAGTTTTTTAAACAACAATCAGCCCCAGCATTTT. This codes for CASSFLNNNQPQHF.

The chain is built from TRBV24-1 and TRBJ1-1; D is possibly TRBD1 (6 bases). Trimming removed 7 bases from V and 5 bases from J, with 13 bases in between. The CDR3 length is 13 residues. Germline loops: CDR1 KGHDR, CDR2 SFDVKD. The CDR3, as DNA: TGTGCCACCAGCAGGGGCCCTGGTACTGAAGCTTTCTTT. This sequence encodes CATSRGPGTEAFF.

This chain's CDR3 is CASSNRQGDEKLFF. In nucleotides, the CDR3 is TGTGCCAGCAGCAACCGACAGGGAGATGAAAAACTGTTTTTT. V usage is TRBV11-3 and J usage is TRBJ1-4; 7 nucleotides align to TRBD1. Germline-derived CDR1 and CDR2 are SGHNT and YENEEA. This CDR3 comprises 14 residues. V was clipped by 5 bases and J by 6 bases; unmatched bases: 6.

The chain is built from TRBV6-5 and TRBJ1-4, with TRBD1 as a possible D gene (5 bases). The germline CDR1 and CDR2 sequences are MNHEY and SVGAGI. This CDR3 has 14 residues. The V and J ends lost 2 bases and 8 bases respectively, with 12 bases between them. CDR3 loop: CASSYAQGREKLFF. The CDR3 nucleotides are TGTGCCAGCAGTTACGCTCAGGGTCGGGAAAAACTGTTTTTT.

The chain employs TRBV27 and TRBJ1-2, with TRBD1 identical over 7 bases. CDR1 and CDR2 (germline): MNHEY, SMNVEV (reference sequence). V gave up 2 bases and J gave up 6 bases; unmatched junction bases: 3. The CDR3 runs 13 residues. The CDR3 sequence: CASSLQGVNGYTF. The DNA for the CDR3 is TGTGCCAGCAGTTTACAGGGGGTCAATGGCTACACCTTC.

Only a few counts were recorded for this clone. The CDR3 DNA reads as TGCGCCAGCAGCGCAACTAGCGGGGTCTACAATGAGCAGTTCTTC. Translating gives CASSATSGVYNEQFF. The chain is built from TRBV5-1 and TRBJ2-1, with TRBD2 matching 10 bases. With V trimmed by 4 bases and J by 3 bases, 4 bases remained unmatched. Germline V gene data show CDR1 as SGHRS and CDR2 as YFSETQ. The CDR3 spans 15 residues. The whole variable domain, remainder taken from reference TRBV5-1 and TRBJ2-1, is KAGVTQTPRYLIKTRGQQVTLSCSPISGHRSVSWYQQTPGQGLQFLFEYFSETQRNKGNFPGRFSGRQFSNSRSEMNVSTLELGDSALYLCASSATSGVYNEQFFGPGTRLTVL.

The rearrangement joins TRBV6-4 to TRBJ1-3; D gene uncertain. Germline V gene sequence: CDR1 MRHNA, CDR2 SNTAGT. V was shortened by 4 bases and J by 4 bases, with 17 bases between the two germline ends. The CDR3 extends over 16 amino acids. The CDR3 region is CASSGARAGGGNTIYF. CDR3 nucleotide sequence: TGTGCCAGCAGTGGGGCGCGCGCAGGAGGGGGAAACACCATATATTTT.

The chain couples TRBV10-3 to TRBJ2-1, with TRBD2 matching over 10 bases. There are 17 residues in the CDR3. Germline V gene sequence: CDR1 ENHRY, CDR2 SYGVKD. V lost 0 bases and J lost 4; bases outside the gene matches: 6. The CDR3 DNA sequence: TGTGCCATCAGTGAGTCCCTACTAGCGGGGCTTTACAATGAGCAGTTCTTC. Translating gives CAISESLLAGLYNEQFF.

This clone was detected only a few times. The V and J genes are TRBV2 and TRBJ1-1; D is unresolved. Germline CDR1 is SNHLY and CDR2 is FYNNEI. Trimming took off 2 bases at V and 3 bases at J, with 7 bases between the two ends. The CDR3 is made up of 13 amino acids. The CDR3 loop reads CASSETPDTEAFF. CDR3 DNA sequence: TGTGCCAGCAGTGAAACCCCGGACACTGAAGCTTTCTTT.

The CDR3 here is CASSQDPQRSSYNSPLHF. The CDR3 DNA is TGCGCCAGCAGCCAAGATCCCCAGAGGAGCTCCTATAATTCACCCCTCCACTTT. The chain couples TRBV4-3 to TRBJ1-6, with D hard to call. The CDR3 loop spans 18 amino acids. From germline, CDR1 is LGHNA and CDR2 YSLEER. Trimming cost V 0 bases and J 0 bases, with 12 bases left between them.

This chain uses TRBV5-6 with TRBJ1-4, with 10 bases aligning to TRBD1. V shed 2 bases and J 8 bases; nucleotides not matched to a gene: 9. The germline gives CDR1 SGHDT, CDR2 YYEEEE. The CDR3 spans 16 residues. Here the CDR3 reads CASSLAPTGGREKLFF. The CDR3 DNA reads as TGTGCCAGCAGCTTAGCTCCGACAGGGGGCAGAGAAAAACTGTTTTTT.

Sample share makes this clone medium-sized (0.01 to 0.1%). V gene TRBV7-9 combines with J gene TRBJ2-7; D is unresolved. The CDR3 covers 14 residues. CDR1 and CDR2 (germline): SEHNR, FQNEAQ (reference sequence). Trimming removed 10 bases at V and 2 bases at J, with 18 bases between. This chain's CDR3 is CAIQLLQRPYEQYF. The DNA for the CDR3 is TGTGCCATCCAACTACTCCAGCGCCCCTACGAGCAGTACTTC.

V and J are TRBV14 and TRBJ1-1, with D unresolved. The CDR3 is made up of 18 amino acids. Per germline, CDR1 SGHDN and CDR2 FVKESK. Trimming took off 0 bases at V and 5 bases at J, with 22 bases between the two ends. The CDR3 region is CASSQDLVFPYPGTEAFF. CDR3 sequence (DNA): TGTGCCAGCAGCCAAGATCTTGTTTTTCCCTACCCGGGGACTGAAGCTTTCTTT.